This TCR beta chain comes out of a study of T-cell memory formation after mild COVID-19. The table lists this clonotype with a few counts. Antigen unknown. TCRdb used MiXCR to reprocess the 5' RACE reads, holding one entry per CDR3 protein. The profile shows hundreds of thousands of distinct CDR3 sequences, 20% to 30% of them singletons. Germline-derived CDR1 and CDR2 are MNHNY and SVGAGI (reference sequence). J lost 2 bases, V lost 6 bases, and 2 bases had no gene match. The CDR3 is 13 residues long. Study outcomes and limitations: Detection of some responders pre-infection suggested pre-existing cross-reactive memory T cells participated.

The specimen was PBMCs or a T cell subset sorted from them (not recorded which). The chain uses TRBV6-6 and TRBJ2-5; 8 nucleotides agree with TRBD1. The sequence derives from an adult woman who had mild COVID-19 (a few samples of this study predate the infection). Cell type and time point are not known. The CDR3 loop is CASRWTGQETQYF. The CDR3 DNA follows: TGTGCCAGCAGATGGACAGGGCAAGAGACCCAGTACTTC.